Given below is one T cell receptor beta chain in context. Some clones are missing from TCRdb's copy, which holds only in-frame ones; the method was immunoSEQ multiplex PCR. The data contain some 120,000 clones, 60% to 85% of them singletons. The sample belongs to a study of PD-1 blockade in mismatch repair-deficient tumors. Germline V gene data show CDR1 as MNHEY and CDR2 as SVGAGI. V lost 6 bases, J lost 1 base, and 9 bases lay in between. This CDR3 is 14 amino acids long. The receptor was derived from an adult with mismatch repair-deficient cancer. The sample consisted of peripheral blood, taken about 13 months after starting pembrolizumab. The V and J genes are TRBV6-5 and TRBJ2-2; D remains ambiguous. Written as DNA, the CDR3 is TGTGCCAGCAGGGTCGGCGGGAACACCGGGGAGCTGTTTTTT. Protein sequence: CASRVGGNTGELFF.